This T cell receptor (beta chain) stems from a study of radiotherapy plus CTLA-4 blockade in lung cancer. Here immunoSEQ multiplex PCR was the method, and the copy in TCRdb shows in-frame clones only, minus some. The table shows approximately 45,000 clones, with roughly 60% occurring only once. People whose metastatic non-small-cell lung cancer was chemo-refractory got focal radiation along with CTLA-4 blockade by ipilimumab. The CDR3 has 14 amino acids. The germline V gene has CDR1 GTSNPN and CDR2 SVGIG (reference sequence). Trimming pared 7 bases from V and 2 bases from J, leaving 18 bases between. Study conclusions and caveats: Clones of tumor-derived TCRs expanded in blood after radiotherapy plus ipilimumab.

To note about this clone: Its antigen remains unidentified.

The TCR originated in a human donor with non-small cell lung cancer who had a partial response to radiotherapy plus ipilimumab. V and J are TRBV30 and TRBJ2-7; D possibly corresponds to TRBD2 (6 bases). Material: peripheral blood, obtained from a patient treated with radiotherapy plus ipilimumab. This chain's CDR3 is CALTVGGTPYEQYF. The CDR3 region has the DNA TGTGCCTTGACTGTGGGGGGAACCCCCTACGAGCAGTACTTC.